This TCR beta chain appears in the sequencing data of a study of regulatory T cells in long-lasting Graves disease. Points from the study as a whole: The sample size was small, and this may have reduced accuracy. Persistent disease preferred TRBV28, TRBJ1-2 and TRBJ2-5; new disease, TRBV20-1 and TRBJ2-1. Examination was confined to peripheral blood, excluding thyroid tissue.

In this sample, this clonotype turned up many times. The antigen is undetermined. Sample time point: persistent/refractory GD, antithyroid drugs over 5 years with positive TRAb. TCR sequences were obtained from RNA taken from PBMCs. Sequencing libraries for TCR beta were prepared with iRepertoire HTBI primers and Arm-PCR of CDR3 regions. TCRdb itself ran the multiplex PCR reads through MiXCR, one entry per CDR3 protein. The sample lists a few hundred thousand distinct CDR3 sequences, roughly 21% occurring once. This CDR3 has 14 amino acids. J was trimmed by 7 bases and V by 7 bases; bases with no gene match: 12.

The sequencing here drew on peripheral blood mononuclear cells (PBMCs), taken when the disease was refractory, from a patient treated with antithyroid drugs. The chain uses TRBV12-3 or TRBV12-4 and TRBJ2-5; 7 nucleotides match TRBD2. The TCR comes from a female donor with Graves disease. The CDR3 DNA reads TGTGCCAGCACCCTGGGGGGAGGGTCCGCGACCCAGTACTTC. It specifies CASTLGGGSATQYF.